The text below deals with one T cell receptor beta chain. Primed by a sample-barcoded 5' primer and a J-beta primer mix, a second PCR proceeded for about 6 to 11 cycles. From the 5' RACE reads, TCRdb called clonotypes with MiXCR, one entry per CDR3 protein. The data show about 680,000 distinct CDR3 sequences, over 45% seen once. This entry is derived from a study of blood T cells in healthy people across ages. The V end lost 5 bases, the J end lost 4 bases, and 10 bases lay between the germline ends. The V gene's germline CDR1 is DFQATT and CDR2 SNEGSKA (reference sequence). The CDR3 has 12 residues. The receptor's source is an older woman in good health. The sequenced sample consisted of blood. The chain couples TRBV20-1 to TRBJ2-3; tentatively, D is TRBD2 (6 bases). The CDR3 nucleotides read TGCAGTGCTGCGACTAGTTCAGATACGCAGTATTTT. Amino acids: CSAATSSDTQYF.